This T cell receptor (beta chain) originates from a study of T cell changes during pregnancy in multiple sclerosis. This table comes from immunoSEQ multiplex PCR, and its TCRdb copy is limited to in-frame clones, with some not included. The sample lists about 92,000 clones, approximately 94% occurring once. The germline gives CDR1 SGHVS, CDR2 FNYEAQ. The CDR3 is 14 residues long. V shed 5 bases and J shed 7 bases, with 15 bases lying between them. The chain employs TRBV7-6 and TRBJ2-1; maybe TRBD2 (5 bases). The sequence was collected from a female donor with multiple sclerosis, enrolled in a pregnancy study. This material consisted of peripheral blood, taken in the third trimester of pregnancy. CDR3 nucleotide sequence: TGTGCCAGCAGCCCCCTGGAGCGGCAGAATGAGCAGTTCTTC. Protein sequence: CASSPLERQNEQFF.